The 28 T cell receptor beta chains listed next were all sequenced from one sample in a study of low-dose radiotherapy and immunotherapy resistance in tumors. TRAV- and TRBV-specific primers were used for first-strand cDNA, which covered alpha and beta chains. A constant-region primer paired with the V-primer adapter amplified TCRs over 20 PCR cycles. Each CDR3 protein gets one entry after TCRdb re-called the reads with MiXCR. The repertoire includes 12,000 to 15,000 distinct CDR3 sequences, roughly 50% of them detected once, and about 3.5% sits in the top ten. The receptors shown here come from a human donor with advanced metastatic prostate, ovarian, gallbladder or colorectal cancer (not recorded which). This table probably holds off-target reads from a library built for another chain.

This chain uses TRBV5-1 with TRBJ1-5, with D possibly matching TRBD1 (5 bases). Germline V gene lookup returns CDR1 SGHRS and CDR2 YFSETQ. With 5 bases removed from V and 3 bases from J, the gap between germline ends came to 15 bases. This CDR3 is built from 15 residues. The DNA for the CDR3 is TGCGCCAGCAGTTCCTATGACAGTCTCAATCAGCCCCAGCATTTT. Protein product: CASSSYDSLNQPQHF.

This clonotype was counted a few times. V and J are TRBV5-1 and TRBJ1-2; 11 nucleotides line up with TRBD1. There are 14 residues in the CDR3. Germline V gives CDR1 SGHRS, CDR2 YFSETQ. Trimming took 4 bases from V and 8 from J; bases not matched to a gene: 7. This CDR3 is CASSGRTGGGGYTF. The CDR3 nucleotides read TGCGCCAGCAGCGGGAGGACAGGGGGCGGCGGCTACACCTTC.

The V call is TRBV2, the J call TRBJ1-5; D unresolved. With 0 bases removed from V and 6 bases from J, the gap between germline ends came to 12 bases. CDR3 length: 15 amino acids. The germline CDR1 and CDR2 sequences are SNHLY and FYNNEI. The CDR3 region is CASSEASSGSQPQHF. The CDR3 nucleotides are TGTGCCAGCAGTGAAGCGTCAAGTGGGAGTCAGCCCCAGCATTTT. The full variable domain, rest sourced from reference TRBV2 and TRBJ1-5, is EPEVTQTPSHQVTQMGQEVILRCVPISNHLYFYWYRQILGQKVEFLVSFYNNEISEKSEIFDDQFSVERPDGSNFTLKIRSTKLEDSAMYFCASSEASSGSQPQHFGDGTRLSIL.

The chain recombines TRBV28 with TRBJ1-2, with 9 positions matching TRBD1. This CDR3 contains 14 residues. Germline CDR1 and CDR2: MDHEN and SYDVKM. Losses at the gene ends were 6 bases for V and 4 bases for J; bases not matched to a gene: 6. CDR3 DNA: TGTGCCAGCAGCTCGCTACAGGGGGCCTATGGCTACACCTTC. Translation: CASSSLQGAYGYTF.

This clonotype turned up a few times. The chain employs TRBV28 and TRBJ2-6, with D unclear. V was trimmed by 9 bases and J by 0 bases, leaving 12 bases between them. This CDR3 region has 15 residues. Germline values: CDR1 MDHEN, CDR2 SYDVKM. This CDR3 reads CASLQASSGANVLTF. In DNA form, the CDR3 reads TGTGCCAGTTTACAAGCAAGCTCTGGGGCCAACGTCCTGACTTTC.

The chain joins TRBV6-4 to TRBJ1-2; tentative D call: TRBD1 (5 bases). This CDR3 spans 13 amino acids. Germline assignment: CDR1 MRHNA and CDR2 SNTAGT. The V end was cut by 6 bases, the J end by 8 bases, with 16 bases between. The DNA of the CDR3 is TGTGCCAGCAGCGTCGACAGTTATGGAGGCTACACCTTC. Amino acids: CASSVDSYGGYTF.

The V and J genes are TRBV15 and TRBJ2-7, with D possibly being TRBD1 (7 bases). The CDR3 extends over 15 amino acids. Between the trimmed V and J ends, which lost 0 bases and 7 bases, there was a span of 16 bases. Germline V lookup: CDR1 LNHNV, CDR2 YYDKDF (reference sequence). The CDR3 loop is CATSRDRQGGREQYF. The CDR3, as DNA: TGTGCCACCAGCAGAGATCGACAGGGAGGTAGGGAGCAGTACTTC.

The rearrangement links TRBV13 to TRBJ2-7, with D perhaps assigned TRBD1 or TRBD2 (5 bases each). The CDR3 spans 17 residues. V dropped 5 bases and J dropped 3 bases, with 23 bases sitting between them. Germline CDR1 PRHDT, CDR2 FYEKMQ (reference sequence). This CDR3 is CASSLSSGTLTYYEQYF. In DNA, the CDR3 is TGTGCCAGCAGCCTCTCTTCCGGGACCCTAACTTACTACGAGCAGTACTTC.

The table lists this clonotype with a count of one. CDR3 bases: TGTGCCAGCAACAAGGGACAGGGGGCTGGAGGCTACACCTTC. This gives the protein CASNKGQGAGGYTF. The V gene is TRBV6-1, the J gene TRBJ1-2; 12 nucleotides line up with TRBD1. The CDR3 spans 14 residues. Germline V gene data show CDR1 as MNHNS and CDR2 as SASEGT. J gave up 8 bases and V 7 bases, and 8 bases lay outside the gene matches.

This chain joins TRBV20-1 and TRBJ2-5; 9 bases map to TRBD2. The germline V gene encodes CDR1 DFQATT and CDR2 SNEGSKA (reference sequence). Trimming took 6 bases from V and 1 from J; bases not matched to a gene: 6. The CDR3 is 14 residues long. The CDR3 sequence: CSAQRGDFQETQYF. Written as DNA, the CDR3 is TGCAGTGCCCAGCGGGGGGATTTCCAAGAGACCCAGTACTTC.

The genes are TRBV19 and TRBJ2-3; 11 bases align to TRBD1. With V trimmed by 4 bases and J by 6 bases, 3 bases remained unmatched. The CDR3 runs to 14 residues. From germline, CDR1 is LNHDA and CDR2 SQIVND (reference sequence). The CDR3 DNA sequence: TGTGCCAGTAGTACCGGACAGGGGGCTGATACGCAGTATTTT. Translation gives CASSTGQGADTQYF.

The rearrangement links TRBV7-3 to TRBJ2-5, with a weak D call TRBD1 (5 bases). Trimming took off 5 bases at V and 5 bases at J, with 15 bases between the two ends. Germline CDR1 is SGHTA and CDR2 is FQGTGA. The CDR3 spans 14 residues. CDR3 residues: CASSPTATAETQYF. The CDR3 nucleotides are TGTGCCAGCAGCCCGACGGCGACAGCTGAGACCCAGTACTTC. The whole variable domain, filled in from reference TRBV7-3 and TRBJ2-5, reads GAGVSQTPSNKVTEKGKYVELRCDPISGHTALYWYRQSLGQGPEFLIYFQGTGAADDSGLPNDRFFAVRPEGSVSTLKIQRTERGDSAVYLCASSPTATAETQYFGPGTRLLVL.

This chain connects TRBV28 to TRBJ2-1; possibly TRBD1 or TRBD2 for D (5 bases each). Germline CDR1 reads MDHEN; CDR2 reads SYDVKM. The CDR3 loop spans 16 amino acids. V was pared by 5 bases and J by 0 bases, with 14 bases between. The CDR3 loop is CASSRGTGISYNEQFF. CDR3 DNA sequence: TGTGCCAGCAGTCGAGGGACGGGGATCTCCTACAATGAGCAGTTCTTC.

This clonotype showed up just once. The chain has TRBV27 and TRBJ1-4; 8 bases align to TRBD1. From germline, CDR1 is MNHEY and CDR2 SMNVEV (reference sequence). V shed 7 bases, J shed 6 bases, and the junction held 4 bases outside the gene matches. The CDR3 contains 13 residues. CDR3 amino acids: CASTTGDHEKLFF. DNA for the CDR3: TGTGCCAGCACGACAGGGGATCATGAAAAACTGTTTTTT.

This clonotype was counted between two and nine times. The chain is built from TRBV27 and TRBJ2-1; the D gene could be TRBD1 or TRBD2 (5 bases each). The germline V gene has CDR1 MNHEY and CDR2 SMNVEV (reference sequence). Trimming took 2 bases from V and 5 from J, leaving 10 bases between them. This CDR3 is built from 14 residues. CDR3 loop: CASSLEGPHNEQFF. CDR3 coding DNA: TGTGCCAGCAGTTTAGAGGGGCCCCACAATGAGCAGTTCTTC.

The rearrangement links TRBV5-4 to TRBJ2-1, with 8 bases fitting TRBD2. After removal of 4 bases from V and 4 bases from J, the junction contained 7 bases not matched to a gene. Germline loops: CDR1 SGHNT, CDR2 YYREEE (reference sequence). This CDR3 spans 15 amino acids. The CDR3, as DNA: TGTGCCAGCAGCGCGACCGGGACTAGTTACAATGAGCAGTTCTTC. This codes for CASSATGTSYNEQFF. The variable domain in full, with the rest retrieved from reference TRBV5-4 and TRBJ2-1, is ETGVTQSPTHLIKTRGQQVTLRCSSQSGHNTVSWYQQALGQGPQFIFQYYREEENGRGNFPPRFSGLQFPNYSSELNVNALELDDSALYLCASSATGTSYNEQFFGPGTRLTVL.

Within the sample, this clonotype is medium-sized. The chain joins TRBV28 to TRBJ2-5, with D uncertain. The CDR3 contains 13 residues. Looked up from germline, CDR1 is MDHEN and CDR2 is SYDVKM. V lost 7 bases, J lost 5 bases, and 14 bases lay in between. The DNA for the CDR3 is TGTGCCAGCAATTTTTTTGGGCGGGAGACCCAGTACTTC. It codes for CASNFFGRETQYF.

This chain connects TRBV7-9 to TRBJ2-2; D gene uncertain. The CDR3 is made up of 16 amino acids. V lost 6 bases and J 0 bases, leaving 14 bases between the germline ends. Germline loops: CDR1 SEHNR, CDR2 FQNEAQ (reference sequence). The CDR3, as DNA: TGTGCCAGCAGGCTTATGTCGGGCTCGAACACCGGGGAGCTGTTTTTT. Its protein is CASRLMSGSNTGELFF.

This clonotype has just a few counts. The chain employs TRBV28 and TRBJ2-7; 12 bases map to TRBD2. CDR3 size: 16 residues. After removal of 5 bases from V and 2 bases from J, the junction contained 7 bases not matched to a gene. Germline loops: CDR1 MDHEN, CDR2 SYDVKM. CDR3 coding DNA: TGTGCCAGCAGTCCCTCTCCTAGCGGGGGGGCCTACGAGCAGTACTTC. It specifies CASSPSPSGGAYEQYF.

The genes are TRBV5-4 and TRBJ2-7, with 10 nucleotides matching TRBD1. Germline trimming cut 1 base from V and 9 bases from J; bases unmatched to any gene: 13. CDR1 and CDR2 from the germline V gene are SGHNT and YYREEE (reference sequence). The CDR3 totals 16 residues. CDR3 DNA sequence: TGTGCCAGCAGCTTGACCTTAGACAGGGGGCTTAAGTGGCAGTACTTC. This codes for CASSLTLDRGLKWQYF.

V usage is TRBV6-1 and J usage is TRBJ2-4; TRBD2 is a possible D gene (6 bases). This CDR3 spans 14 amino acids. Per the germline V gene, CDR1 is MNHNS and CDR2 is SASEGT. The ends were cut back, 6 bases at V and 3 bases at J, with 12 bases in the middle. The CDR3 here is CASRSPGDKNIQYF. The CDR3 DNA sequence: TGTGCCAGCAGATCCCCGGGGGACAAAAACATTCAGTACTTC.

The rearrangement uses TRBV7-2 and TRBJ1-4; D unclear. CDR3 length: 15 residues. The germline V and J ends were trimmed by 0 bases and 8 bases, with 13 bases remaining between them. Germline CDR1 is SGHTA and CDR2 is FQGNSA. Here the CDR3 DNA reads TGTGCCAGCAGCTTAGCTTCGACGAGGTTGGAAAAACTGTTTTTT. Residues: CASSLASTRLEKLFF.

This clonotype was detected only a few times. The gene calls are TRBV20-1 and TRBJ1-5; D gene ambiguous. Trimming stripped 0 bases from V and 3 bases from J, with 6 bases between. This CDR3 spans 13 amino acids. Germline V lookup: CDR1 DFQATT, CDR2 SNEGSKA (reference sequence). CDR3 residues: CSAREAPNQPQHF. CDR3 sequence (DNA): TGCAGTGCTAGAGAGGCACCCAATCAGCCCCAGCATTTT.

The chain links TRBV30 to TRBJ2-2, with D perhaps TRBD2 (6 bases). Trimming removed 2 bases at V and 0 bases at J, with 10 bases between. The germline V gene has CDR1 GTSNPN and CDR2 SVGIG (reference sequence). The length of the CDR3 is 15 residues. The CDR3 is CAWSRGSSNTGELFF. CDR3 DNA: TGTGCCTGGAGTCGGGGGTCCTCGAACACCGGGGAGCTGTTTTTT.

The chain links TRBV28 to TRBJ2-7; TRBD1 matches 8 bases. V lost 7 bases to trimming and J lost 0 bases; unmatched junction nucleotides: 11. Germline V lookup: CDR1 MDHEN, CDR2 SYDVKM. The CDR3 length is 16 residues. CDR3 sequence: CASTAPPGQDSYEQYF. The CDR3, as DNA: TGTGCCAGCACCGCCCCGCCGGGACAGGACTCCTACGAGCAGTACTTC.

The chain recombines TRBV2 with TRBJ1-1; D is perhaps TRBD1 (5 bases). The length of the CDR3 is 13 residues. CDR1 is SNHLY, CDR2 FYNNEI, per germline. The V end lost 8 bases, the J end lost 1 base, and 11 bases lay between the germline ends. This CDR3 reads CASRGQRNTEAFF. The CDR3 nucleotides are TGTGCCAGCCGAGGACAACGGAACACTGAAGCTTTCTTT.

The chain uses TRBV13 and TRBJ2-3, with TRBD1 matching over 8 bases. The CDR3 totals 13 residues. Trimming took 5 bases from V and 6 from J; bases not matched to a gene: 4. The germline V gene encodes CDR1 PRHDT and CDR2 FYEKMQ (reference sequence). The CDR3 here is CASSINRGDTQYF. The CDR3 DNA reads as TGTGCCAGCAGCATCAACAGGGGGGATACGCAGTATTTT.

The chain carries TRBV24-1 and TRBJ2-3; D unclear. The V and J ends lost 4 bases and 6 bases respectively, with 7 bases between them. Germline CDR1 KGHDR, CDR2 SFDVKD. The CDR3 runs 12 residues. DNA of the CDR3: TGTGCCACCAGTGACCTGGGGGATACGCAGTATTTT. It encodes CATSDLGDTQYF.